These 22 T cell receptor beta chains share one sample of origin, sequenced in a study of shared clonotypes between healthy human individuals. Clones were read by immunoSEQ multiplex PCR, and TCRdb kept only the in-frame ones, dropping some. The sample includes 750,000 to 1,000,000 clones, 92% seen only once; the top ten take around 24%. Naive CD8 cells, CD45RO-negative and positively selected for CCR7, excluded terminally differentiated effector memory CD45RA+ cells. Sequencing was carried out using naive CD8+ T cells sorted from blood. These receptors were obtained from a man aged 30 to 45 in good health.

The CDR3: CASKRENRINEKLFF. The CDR3 DNA is TGTGCCAGCAAGAGAGAAAACCGAATTAATGAAAAACTGTTTTTT. The genes are TRBV28 and TRBJ1-4; D gene unclear. Germline CDR1 is MDHEN and CDR2 is SYDVKM. V was cut by 7 bases and J by 4 bases, with 16 bases left in between. The CDR3 runs to 15 residues.

This clone was counted a single time. The chain carries TRBV2 and TRBJ2-7; a weak D match, TRBD2 (5 bases). The CDR3 sequence is 12 residues long. Trimming shortened V by 11 bases and J by 4 bases, and 15 bases separated the two germline ends. CDR1 SNHLY and CDR2 FYNNEI come from the germline V gene. CDR3 DNA sequence: TGTGCCGCCGGGAAAGGAGCGTACGAGCAGTACTTC. The encoded protein is CAAGKGAYEQYF.

The chain employs TRBV28 and TRBJ2-6; D call uncertain. Germline loops: CDR1 MDHEN, CDR2 SYDVKM. The V end was cut by 4 bases, the J end by 3 bases, with 13 bases between. This CDR3 comprises 16 residues. This CDR3 reads CASSSSQTGGANVLTF. DNA of the CDR3: TGTGCCAGCAGTTCGTCCCAGACGGGTGGGGCCAACGTCCTGACTTTC. Combining the CDR3 with reference TRBV28 and TRBJ2-6 gives the whole variable domain DVKVTQSSRYLVKRTGEKVFLECVQDMDHENMFWYRQDPGLGLRLIYFSYDVKMKEKGDIPEGYSVSREKKERFSLILESASTNQTSMYLCASSSSQTGGANVLTFGAGSRLTVL.

This chain links TRBV6-5 with TRBJ2-1; D is tentatively TRBD1 or TRBD2 (5 bases each). V was clipped by 4 bases and J by 7 bases, with 11 bases between them. The length of the CDR3 is 13 residues. The V gene's germline CDR1 is MNHEY and CDR2 SVGAGI. The DNA for the CDR3 is TGTGCCAGCAGTTCTATTGGGGGAAATGAGCAGTTCTTC. Amino acid sequence: CASSSIGGNEQFF.

Remarks on this clone: This sample includes further DNA sequences coding for the same CDR3. This rearrangement joins TRBV5-5 to TRBJ2-7, with 8 bases identical to TRBD1. The CDR3 has 14 residues. J lost 1 base, V lost 0 bases, and 0 bases had no gene match. In germline, CDR1 is SGHKS, CDR2 YYEKEE (reference sequence). Written as DNA, the CDR3 is TGTGCCAGCAGCTTGGGACAGGGGTCCTACGAGCAGTACTTC. As protein: CASSLGQGSYEQYF.

A remark on this clone: The same CDR3 can be traced to other DNA sequences in this sample. CDR3 bases: TGTGCCAGCAGCTTAGGACAGGGGGCTATGTACGAGCAGTACTTC. This gives the protein CASSLGQGAMYEQYF. The chain recombines TRBV7-9 with TRBJ2-7; 10 bases line up with TRBD1. The CDR3 spans 15 residues. The germline V gene encodes CDR1 SEHNR and CDR2 FQNEAQ (reference sequence). Trimming cost V 1 base and J 4 bases; bases outside gene matches: 4.

In its sample, this clone was seen once. V usage is TRBV27 and J usage is TRBJ1-2; 7 bases are a match to TRBD1. From germline, CDR1 is MNHEY and CDR2 SMNVEV (reference sequence). The junction had 8 bases not matched to a gene; V was cut back by 4 bases and J by 3 bases. This CDR3 comprises 15 residues. In DNA, the CDR3 is TGTGCCAGCAGTTCCCACACAGGGGTTCACTATGGCTACACCTTC. This translates into CASSSHTGVHYGYTF.

The V and J genes are TRBV19 and TRBJ1-5; no clear D gene. The length of the CDR3 is 15 residues. Looked up from germline, CDR1 is LNHDA and CDR2 is SQIVND (reference sequence). Trimming shortened V by 1 base and J by 9 bases, and 16 bases separated the two germline ends. The CDR3 protein is CASSIGEPMGAPQHF. The CDR3 DNA reads TGTGCCAGTAGTATAGGAGAACCGATGGGTGCGCCCCAGCATTTT.

V usage is TRBV4-1 and J usage is TRBJ2-7; no definite D call. Trimming removed 3 bases from V and 5 bases from J, with 8 bases in between. The CDR3 consists of 12 residues. Per the germline V gene, CDR1 is MGHRA and CDR2 is YSYEKL. CDR3 loop: CASSQSNNEQYF. In DNA form, the CDR3 reads TGCGCCAGCAGCCAGTCTAATAACGAGCAGTACTTC.

In regard to this clone: Other DNA sequences in the sample encode the same CDR3. CDR3 sequence: CASSPGYNEQFF. The CDR3 nucleotides read TGTGCCAGCAGCCCAGGCTACAATGAGCAGTTCTTC. The chain is built from TRBV7-9 and TRBJ2-1; D remains unclear. V dropped 5 bases and J dropped 3 bases, with 5 bases sitting between them. The CDR3 is made up of 12 amino acids. Germline V gives CDR1 SEHNR, CDR2 FQNEAQ (reference sequence).

Turning to this clone: This same CDR3 is encoded by further DNA sequences in the sample. CDR3 residues: CASSLISNQPQHF. The DNA for the CDR3 is TGTGCCAGCAGTCTTATTAGCAATCAGCCCCAGCATTTT. V is TRBV27 and J is TRBJ1-5; D unclear. CDR1 is MNHEY and CDR2 is SMNVEV in the germline V gene (reference sequence). The CDR3 is made up of 13 amino acids. Trimming removed 5 bases from V and 0 bases from J, with 5 bases in between.

This rearrangement joins TRBV7-9 to TRBJ2-7; the D gene is possibly TRBD2 (5 bases). This CDR3 comprises 15 residues. From germline, CDR1 is SEHNR and CDR2 FQNEAQ (reference sequence). Trimming stripped 5 bases from V and 2 bases from J, with 16 bases between. As DNA, the CDR3 is TGTGCCAGCAGCGCCCTTGGGAGTACCCCCTACGAGCAGTACTTC. This encodes CASSALGSTPYEQYF.

The chain joins TRBV9 to TRBJ2-1; D tentatively fits TRBD1 or TRBD2 (5 bases each). CDR3 length equals 15 residues. Germline V gene data show CDR1 as SGDLS and CDR2 as YYNGEE. Trimming took 4 bases from V and 8 from J, leaving 19 bases between them. The CDR3 DNA reads as TGTGCCAGCAGCTCCGGACTTAGGGGAAGGGATGAGCAGTTCTTC. This gives the protein CASSSGLRGRDEQFF.

The chain links TRBV10-1 to TRBJ2-3; no firm D call. CDR3 length: 11 residues. Germline CDR1 WNHNN, CDR2 SYGVQD (reference sequence). The germline V and J ends were trimmed by 5 bases and 2 bases, with 2 bases remaining between them. The CDR3 loop is CASSNTDTQYF. CDR3 DNA: TGCGCCAGCAGTAACACAGATACGCAGTATTTT.

In DNA form, the CDR3 reads TGTGCCAGCTCTCAGGGGGGGCGTCAAGAGACCCAGTACTTC. Translation gives CASSQGGRQETQYF. The genes are TRBV7-9 and TRBJ2-5; D possibly uses TRBD1 or TRBD2 (7 bases each). From germline, CDR1 is SEHNR and CDR2 FQNEAQ (reference sequence). V lost 8 bases, J lost 2 bases, and 15 bases lay in between. This CDR3 has 14 amino acids.

The rearrangement joins TRBV10-1 to TRBJ2-7; TRBD2 matches 14 bases. The CDR3 contains 19 residues. V lost 2 bases and J lost 5; bases outside the gene matches: 14. CDR1 WNHNN and CDR2 SYGVQD come from the germline V gene (reference sequence). The CDR3, as DNA: TGCGCCAGCAGTGAGCCTGGGACTAGCGGGAGTTCGTCCCCCCACGAGCAGTACTTC. It encodes CASSEPGTSGSSSPHEQYF.

The rearrangement links TRBV9 to TRBJ2-5, with 8 nucleotides matching TRBD1. Germline assignment: CDR1 SGDLS and CDR2 YYNGEE. The CDR3 totals 15 residues. The trim removed 3 bases at V and 5 bases at J, leaving 9 bases unmatched. The CDR3 reads CASSAPPTGDETQYF. The CDR3 bases are TGTGCCAGCAGCGCCCCCCCGACAGGGGATGAGACCCAGTACTTC.

On this clone: One junction end disagrees with the germline gene, perhaps due to a read error. This specimen includes other DNA sequences encoding the same CDR3. The genes are TRBV5-5 and TRBJ2-7; D perhaps matches TRBD1 (6 bases). The CDR3 spans 13 residues. Germline lookup yields CDR1 SGHKS and CDR2 YYEKEE (reference sequence). In DNA, the CDR3 is TGTGCCAGCAGCCCAGGGGCAAATTACGAGCAATACTTC. Its protein is CASSPGANYEQYF.

About this clone: The junction does not match germline at one end; this may be a read error. The chain carries TRBV11-2 and TRBJ2-7; 10 positions match TRBD2. The CDR3 is 16 residues long. The germline CDR1 and CDR2 sequences are SGHAT and FQNNGV. CDR3: CASSLDLAGGNYEQYF. CDR3 in DNA: TGTGCCAGCAGCCTAGACTTAGCGGGAGGAAACTACGAGCAGTACTTC.

The chain combines TRBV7-8 with TRBJ2-1, with 9 bases aligning to TRBD2. V dropped 2 bases and J dropped 4; count of bases not matched to a gene: 9. The CDR3 spans 17 residues. Germline assignment: CDR1 SGHVS and CDR2 FQNEAQ. For the CDR3, the DNA is TGTGCCAGCAGCTTAAGGACTAGCGTAAGATTTTACAATGAGCAGTTCTTC. Amino acids: CASSLRTSVRFYNEQFF.

DNA for the CDR3: TGTGCCAGCAGTCCGGGAGAGCCTTTCTACAATGAGCAGTTCTTC. The encoded protein is CASSPGEPFYNEQFF. The V and J genes are TRBV25-1 and TRBJ2-1, with a possible D match to TRBD2 (6 bases). Deletions cut 5 bases from V and 3 bases from J, with 14 bases between. CDR3 length equals 15 residues. Germline V gene lookup returns CDR1 MGHDK and CDR2 SYGVNS.

This clone was seen just once. The V and J genes are TRBV27 and TRBJ2-1; no definite D call. The CDR3 contains 11 residues. Looked up from germline, CDR1 is MNHEY and CDR2 is SMNVEV (reference sequence). V lost 7 bases to trimming and J lost 9 bases, with 10 bases between them. CDR3 coding DNA: TGTGCCAGCAAGGGTTTCAGTGAGCAGTTCTTC. Translating it yields CASKGFSEQFF.